This TCR beta chain was recovered during a study of cytomegalovirus exposure and HLA in healthy donors. This PCR relied on a set of 60 Vbeta primers and 13 Jbeta primers. The assay was immunoSEQ multiplex PCR, and TCRdb's table has in-frame clones only and misses some. The sample lists some 110,000 clones, roughly 77% occurring once. A remark on this clone: Its antigen is unknown.

Germline V gives CDR1 SNHLY, CDR2 FYNNEI. The CDR3 extends over 15 amino acids. V was shortened by 4 bases and J by 1 base, with 13 bases between the two germline ends. Whole-study results and caveats: Earlier results showed most TCR beta V segments being productive about 87% or about 30% of the time. Under in vitro conditions, three CMV-associated chains were confirmed as specific for CMV antigens. A few V segments could not be told apart, such as TRBV6-2 and TRBV6-3, and were left out.

Despite likely unrecorded immune exposures, the donors were nominally healthy at the time of sampling. The chain couples TRBV2 to TRBJ1-1; no reliable D call. Sequences were obtained from PBMCs. This clonotype originated in a man aged 40-49 years in good health and CMV-seronegative. CDR3 protein: CASSVTREGNTEAFF. Here the CDR3 DNA reads TGTGCCAGCAGTGTTACCCGGGAAGGGAACACTGAAGCTTTCTTT.